Sequencing of this T cell receptor beta chain was carried out in a study of PD-1 blockade in classical Hodgkin lymphoma. The study's findings and limits: Those achieving complete response showed baseline diversity like newly diagnosed patients.

With regard to this clone: Its antigen is currently unknown.

Each patient relapsed following autologous stem cell transplantation, and prior brentuximab vedotin exposure differed. TCRdb's table, derived via immunoSEQ multiplex PCR, lists solely in-frame clones and lacks some. The table shows 40,000 or so clones, with around 80% occurring only once. The CDR3 contains 16 residues. Material: peripheral blood mononuclear cells (PBMCs), obtained at baseline. The clonotype comes from a human donor with classical Hodgkin lymphoma. The rearrangement joins TRBV21-1 to TRBJ2-3; the listed D gene, TRBD2, was not tested against the DNA. TRBV21-1 is tagged as a pseudogene. The CDR3 reads CASSSYGRWGTDTQYF. The CDR3 DNA reads as TGTGCCAGCAGCAGTTACGGGAGGTGGGGCACAGATACGCAGTATTTT.